This TCR beta chain emerged from a study of T-cell memory formation after mild COVID-19. The CDR3 consists of 14 residues. Trimming removed 1 base from V and 6 bases from J, with 11 bases in between. Germline CDR1 and CDR2: SGHRS and YFSETQ. TCRdb passed the 5' RACE reads through MiXCR, listing each CDR3 protein once. In the table there are roughly 580,000 distinct CDR3 sequences, over 15% of which are singletons. Sequenced: PBMCs or a T cell subset sorted from them (not recorded which). This receptor was obtained from an adult woman who had mild COVID-19 (a few samples of this study predate the infection). Cell type and time point are not known. The chain recombines TRBV5-1 with TRBJ2-1; no definite D call. In nucleotides, the CDR3 is TGCGCCAGCAGCTTGATCGATCCCATCAATGAGCAGTTCTTC. Its protein product is CASSLIDPINEQFF.